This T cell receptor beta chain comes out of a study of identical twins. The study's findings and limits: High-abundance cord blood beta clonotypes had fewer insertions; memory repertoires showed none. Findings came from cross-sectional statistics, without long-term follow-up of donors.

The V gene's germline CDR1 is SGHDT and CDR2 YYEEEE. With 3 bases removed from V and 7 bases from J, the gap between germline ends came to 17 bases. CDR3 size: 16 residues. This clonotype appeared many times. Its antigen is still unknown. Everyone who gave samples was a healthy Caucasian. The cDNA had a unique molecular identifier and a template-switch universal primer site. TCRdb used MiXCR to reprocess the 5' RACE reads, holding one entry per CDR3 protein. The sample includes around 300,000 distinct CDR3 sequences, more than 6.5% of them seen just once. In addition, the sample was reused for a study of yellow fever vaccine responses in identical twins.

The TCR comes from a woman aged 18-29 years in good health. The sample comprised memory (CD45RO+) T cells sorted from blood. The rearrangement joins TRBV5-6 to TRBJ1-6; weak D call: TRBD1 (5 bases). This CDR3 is CASSWGKVLRNSPLHF. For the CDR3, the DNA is TGTGCCAGCAGCTGGGGGAAGGTGTTGCGGAATTCACCCCTCCACTTT.